This entry is about one TCR beta chain. These data belong to a study of T-cell memory formation after mild COVID-19. V lost 4 bases, J lost 7 bases, and 9 bases stayed unmatched. The CDR3 totals 15 residues. From germline, CDR1 is MNHEY and CDR2 SVGAGI. A single record per CDR3 protein comes from TCRdb applying MiXCR to the 5' RACE reads. The profile shows 80,000 to 95,000 distinct CDR3 sequences, about 23% of them singletons. The clonotype originates from a young man who had mild COVID-19 (a few samples of this study predate the infection). Cell type and time point are not known. Sample: PBMCs or a T cell subset sorted from them (not recorded which). This chain links TRBV6-5 with TRBJ2-1; 8 positions match TRBD2. The CDR3 coding sequence is TGTGCCAGCAGTTTACGAGCGGGGGACCGAAATGAGCAGTTCTTC. Its translation: CASSLRAGDRNEQFF.